These 7 T cell receptor beta chains share one sample of origin, sequenced in a study of regulatory T cells in long-lasting Graves disease. Assembly of TCR beta libraries relied on iRepertoire HTBI primers together with Arm-PCR of CDR3 regions. TCRdb used MiXCR to reprocess the multiplex PCR reads, holding one entry per CDR3 protein. The data hold roughly 510,000 distinct CDR3 sequences, with more than 15% observed a single time. Time point in this sample: newly diagnosed GD, antithyroid drugs for less than 3 months. PBMC RNA served as the TCR library source. These records were also assigned to another study, of T cells in Graves' hyperthyroidism and ophthalmopathy.

The starting material was peripheral blood mononuclear cells (PBMCs), obtained at new diagnosis, from a patient treated with antithyroid drugs. The receptors shown here come from a man aged 18 to 30 with Graves disease.

The chain joins TRBV6-2 or TRBV6-3 to TRBJ2-3, with TRBD2 matching over 7 bases. CDR1 is MNHEY, CDR2 SVGEGT, per germline. V lost 4 bases to trimming and J lost 3 bases; unmatched junction nucleotides: 13. The CDR3 sequence is 17 residues long. DNA for the CDR3: TGTGCCAGCAGTTTCTCCCCCCTCGCCGGGGGGACAGATACGCAGTATTTT. The encoded protein is CASSFSPLAGGTDTQYF.

The rearrangement links TRBV20-1 to TRBJ2-3; D call uncertain. Germline V gene sequence: CDR1 DFQATT, CDR2 SNEGSKA (reference sequence). This CDR3 has 11 amino acids. The V gene lost 6 bases and the J gene lost 3 bases, with 7 bases spanning the gap. CDR3 sequence: CSAVETDTQYF. The CDR3 DNA is TGCAGTGCCGTAGAAACAGATACGCAGTATTTT.

This clonotype was seen many times. This chain joins TRBV3-1 and TRBJ2-7, with 10 positions matching TRBD2. The germline gives CDR1 LGHDT, CDR2 YNNKEL (reference sequence). The CDR3 consists of 15 residues. The ends lost 1 base at V and 3 bases at J; junction bases unmatched: 3. The CDR3 loop reads CASSQGSSGGYEQYF. As DNA, the CDR3 is TGTGCCAGCAGCCAAGGTTCTAGCGGGGGCTACGAGCAGTACTTC.

This clonotype turned up a few times. Possible read error: a much larger clone is one base away. The V call is TRBV12-3 or TRBV12-4, the J call TRBJ1-1, with D possibly matching TRBD1 (5 bases). Trimming stripped 5 bases from V and 0 bases from J, with 16 bases between. The CDR3 is 16 residues long. Here the CDR3 reads CASSPWGLPLNTEAFF. The CDR3 DNA follows: TGTGCCAGCAGTCCCTGGGGCCTTCCCCTGAACACTGAAGCTTTCTTT.

Worth noting for this clonotype: This likely reflects a read error, since a far larger clone is one base away. The chain carries TRBV20-1 and TRBJ2-1; 11 nucleotides agree with TRBD2. V was pared by 0 bases and J by 10 bases, with 5 bases of the junction left unmatched. The CDR3 has 14 residues. Germline CDR1 DFQATT, CDR2 SNEGSKA (reference sequence). In DNA, the CDR3 is TGCAGTGCTAGAGATCCGACTAGCGGGAACGAGCAGTTCTTC. This encodes CSARDPTSGNEQFF.

This chain links TRBV11-2 with TRBJ2-5; D is uncertain. The CDR3 has 15 amino acids. CDR1 and CDR2 from the germline V gene are SGHAT and FQNNGV. Trimming left V 5 bases short and J 8 bases short, with 21 bases between. The CDR3 sequence: CASSTPGLVKGTQYF. The DNA for the CDR3 is TGTGCCAGCAGCACCCCGGGCCTTGTAAAAGGTACCCAGTACTTC.

This clonotype was detected ten times or more. The chain uses TRBV24-1 and TRBJ2-1, with D perhaps TRBD1 or TRBD2 (5 bases each). V lost 2 bases and J 6 bases, leaving 16 bases between the germline ends. The CDR3 is made up of 16 amino acids. Germline V gives CDR1 KGHDR, CDR2 SFDVKD. CDR3 region: CATSDSPGRTVNEQFF. The CDR3 DNA follows: TGTGCCACCAGTGATTCACCGGGACGGACTGTCAATGAGCAGTTCTTC.